Each of the 29 T cell receptor beta chains below was sequenced from the same sample in a study of shared clonotypes between healthy human individuals. Clones were sequenced by immunoSEQ multiplex PCR, and TCRdb holds only the in-frame ones, with some missing. The profile covers about 1.5 million clones, with about 98% appearing a single time and about 0.42% taken by the ten largest. Sequences were obtained from naive CD4+ T cells sorted from blood. The subset: CD45RA+ positively selected. The source is a man aged 30 to 39 in good health.

The chain has TRBV7-9 and TRBJ2-7; 11 bases agree with TRBD1. Germline V gives CDR1 SEHNR, CDR2 FQNEAQ (reference sequence). The CDR3 length is 16 residues. With 0 bases clipped from V and 5 bases from J, the junction kept 6 bases outside the gene matches. This chain's CDR3 is CASSLASGTGGHEQYF. CDR3 coding DNA: TGTGCCAGCAGCTTAGCGTCCGGGACAGGGGGACACGAGCAGTACTTC.

This chain joins TRBV5-6 and TRBJ2-1; 10 bases map to TRBD2. Germline CDR1 reads SGHDT; CDR2 reads YYEEEE. CDR3 length: 15 amino acids. V was pared by 7 bases and J by 8 bases, with 12 bases of the junction left unmatched. CDR3 nucleotide sequence: TGTGCCAGCTATCTGGGAGGTAGCGGGAGGTATGAGCAGTTCTTC. As protein: CASYLGGSGRYEQFF.

This chain joins TRBV6-1 and TRBJ1-4, with D perhaps TRBD1 (6 bases). The CDR3 extends over 15 amino acids. Germline assignment: CDR1 MNHNS and CDR2 SASEGT. With 5 bases removed from V and 5 bases from J, the gap between germline ends came to 15 bases. This CDR3 is CASSPRGAGNEKLFF. DNA for the CDR3: TGTGCCAGCAGTCCGAGGGGGGCGGGAAATGAAAAACTGTTTTTT.

The rearrangement uses TRBV18 and TRBJ1-4; D perhaps matches TRBD1 (5 bases). The CDR3 is made up of 15 amino acids. The V gene lost 3 bases and the J gene lost 2 bases, with 10 bases spanning the gap. CDR1 is KGHSH, CDR2 LQKENI, per germline. CDR3 protein: CASSPSGSTNEKLFF. In DNA form, the CDR3 reads TGTGCCAGCTCACCCTCAGGGTCGACTAATGAAAAACTGTTTTTT.

This clone was seen once. The chain has TRBV10-1 and TRBJ2-7, with 8 positions matching TRBD2. CDR3 length: 15 residues. V lost 5 bases, J lost 2 bases, and 8 bases stayed unmatched. Germline V gives CDR1 WNHNN, CDR2 SYGVQD (reference sequence). CDR3 nucleotide sequence: TGCGCCAGCAGTCCGGGGGGGGCTAGAGCCTACGAGCAGTACTTC. Translated, it gives CASSPGGARAYEQYF.

V is TRBV2 and J is TRBJ2-1, with D uncertain. Germline CDR1 and CDR2: SNHLY and FYNNEI. There are 12 residues in the CDR3. V lost 5 bases and J 5 bases, leaving 7 bases between the germline ends. CDR3 DNA: TGTGCCAGCAGTAGGGCCGACAATGAGCAGTTCTTC. This sequence encodes CASSRADNEQFF.

V usage is TRBV6-1 and J usage is TRBJ2-7; weak D call: TRBD2 (5 bases). CDR3 length: 14 residues. V was trimmed by 2 bases and J by 7 bases, leaving 15 bases between them. Germline assignment: CDR1 MNHNS and CDR2 SASEGT. Here the CDR3 reads CASSELAAGGEQYF. The CDR3 DNA reads TGTGCCAGCAGTGAACTAGCCGCCGGTGGAGAGCAGTACTTC.

The J gene is TRBJ2-1, the V gene TRBV18, with 16 bases matching TRBD2. The CDR3 covers 20 residues. V trimming: 6 bases; J trimming: 6 bases; junction bases outside the gene matches: 17. In germline, CDR1 is KGHSH, CDR2 LQKENI. The CDR3 DNA sequence: TGTGCCAGCTCCTCAAACCCGGGACTAGCGGGAGGGCCACTCGGCAATGAGCAGTTCTTC. Its protein product is CASSSNPGLAGGPLGNEQFF.

V gene TRBV11-2 combines with J gene TRBJ2-1; no reliable D call. Per germline, CDR1 SGHAT and CDR2 FQNNGV. This CDR3 is 13 amino acids long. Deletions cut 2 bases from V and 5 bases from J, with 7 bases between. CDR3 sequence: CASSLKQNNEQFF. CDR3 nucleotide sequence: TGTGCCAGCAGCTTAAAACAGAACAATGAGCAGTTCTTC.

This clone was seen a single time. The chain uses TRBV9 and TRBJ2-2, with TRBD2 matching over 13 bases. V shed 0 bases and J 6 bases; nucleotides not matched to a gene: 2. The CDR3 contains 16 residues. Germline V gene sequence: CDR1 SGDLS, CDR2 YYNGEE. The CDR3 sequence: CASSVVTSGRPGELFF. CDR3 in DNA: TGTGCCAGCAGCGTAGTGACTAGCGGGAGGCCCGGGGAGCTGTTTTTT.

The V call is TRBV5-4, the J call TRBJ2-5; 9 nucleotides match TRBD2. This CDR3 region has 15 residues. Germline V gene lookup returns CDR1 SGHNT and CDR2 YYREEE (reference sequence). Trimming cost V 5 bases and J 4 bases; bases outside gene matches: 9. In DNA form, the CDR3 reads TGTGCCAGCAGGAGTAGCGGGAGAGAGGGAGAGACCCAGTACTTC. Its translation is CASRSSGREGETQYF.

The chain has TRBV27 and TRBJ2-6, with a possible D match to TRBD1 (6 bases). The CDR3 extends over 19 amino acids. The germline gives CDR1 MNHEY, CDR2 SMNVEV (reference sequence). The V end was cut by 2 bases, the J end by 0 bases, with 17 bases between. The CDR3: CASSLATGTMSSGANVLTF. CDR3 coding DNA: TGTGCCAGCAGTTTAGCGACAGGCACAATGAGCTCTGGGGCCAACGTCCTGACTTTC.

This chain joins TRBV9 and TRBJ2-1; D uncertain. The CDR3 loop spans 14 amino acids. V shed 0 bases and J shed 3 bases, with 7 bases lying between them. Germline V gives CDR1 SGDLS, CDR2 YYNGEE. CDR3: CASSVGVVYNEQFF. In DNA, the CDR3 is TGTGCCAGCAGCGTAGGTGTCGTCTACAATGAGCAGTTCTTC.

V and J are TRBV2 and TRBJ2-1; D may correspond to TRBD1 or TRBD2 (6 bases each). This CDR3 contains 15 residues. Trimming took off 7 bases at V and 0 bases at J, with 13 bases between the two ends. Germline CDR1 SNHLY, CDR2 FYNNEI. The CDR3 region is CASIGGRPSYNEQFF. The CDR3 nucleotides are TGTGCCAGCATAGGGGGGAGACCCTCCTACAATGAGCAGTTCTTC.

The V gene is TRBV18, the J gene TRBJ1-2; possible D gene TRBD1, 6 bases. Germline-derived CDR1 and CDR2 are KGHSH and LQKENI. Deletions cut 3 bases from V and 1 base from J, with 15 bases between. The CDR3 contains 16 residues. This CDR3 reads CASSPGRSGHNYGYTF. CDR3 bases: TGTGCCAGCTCACCGGGCCGATCGGGACATAACTATGGCTACACCTTC.

The chain has TRBV11-2 and TRBJ2-7, with D perhaps TRBD2 (7 bases). Germline V CDR1 and CDR2: SGHAT, FQNNGV. The CDR3 spans 15 residues. V lost 8 bases, J lost 2 bases, and 19 bases lay in between. This CDR3 is CASGWRGGRPYEQYF. In DNA form, the CDR3 reads TGTGCCAGCGGATGGAGGGGGGGGCGACCCTACGAGCAGTACTTC.

The rearrangement joins TRBV15 to TRBJ2-1; a possible D gene is TRBD1 (6 bases). The CDR3 covers 15 residues. Trimming stripped 6 bases from V and 0 bases from J, with 12 bases between. The germline gives CDR1 LNHNV, CDR2 YYDKDF (reference sequence). Here the CDR3 DNA reads TGTGCCACCAGTACAGGGATCGGCTCCTACAATGAGCAGTTCTTC. This translates into CATSTGIGSYNEQFF.

Here the CDR3 reads CASSRGSGQAYNEQFF. For the CDR3, the DNA is TGTGCCAGCAGCCGCGGGTCGGGACAGGCCTACAATGAGCAGTTCTTC. V and J are TRBV14 and TRBJ2-1; 8 bases match TRBD1. CDR1 SGHDN and CDR2 FVKESK come from the germline V gene. There are 16 residues in the CDR3. V shed 4 bases, J shed 2 bases, and the junction held 7 bases outside the gene matches.

The rearrangement links TRBV5-1 to TRBJ2-5; perhaps TRBD2 as D (7 bases). CDR3 size: 14 residues. The V end was cut by 6 bases, the J end by 1 base, with 13 bases between. Germline values: CDR1 SGHRS, CDR2 YFSETQ. This chain's CDR3 is CASTQGGIQETQYF. Written as DNA, the CDR3 is TGCGCCAGCACACAGGGAGGGATCCAAGAGACCCAGTACTTC.

This sequence joins TRBV5-1 and TRBJ2-1; D is possibly TRBD1 or TRBD2 (5 bases each). The CDR3 is made up of 17 amino acids. The germline V gene has CDR1 SGHRS and CDR2 YFSETQ. The V end lost 2 bases, the J end lost 7 bases, and 22 bases lay between the germline ends. The CDR3 DNA reads as TGCGCCAGCAGCTTATACGCCGGGGCAGGAGTAGGAAATGAGCAGTTCTTC. Encoded protein: CASSLYAGAGVGNEQFF. Full variable domain (rest looked up from reference TRBV5-1 and TRBJ2-1): KAGVTQTPRYLIKTRGQQVTLSCSPISGHRSVSWYQQTPGQGLQFLFEYFSETQRNKGNFPGRFSGRQFSNSRSEMNVSTLELGDSALYLCASSLYAGAGVGNEQFFGPGTRLTVL.

V usage is TRBV11-3 and J usage is TRBJ1-1; TRBD1 agrees at 7 bases. V was pared by 5 bases and J by 6 bases, with 3 bases of the junction left unmatched. Per the germline V gene, CDR1 is SGHNT and CDR2 is YENEEA. The CDR3 totals 12 residues. CDR3 nucleotides: TGTGCCAGCAGCAACAGGGGCGCTGAAGCTTTCTTT. Its translation: CASSNRGAEAFF. Based on the CDR3 plus reference TRBV11-3 and TRBJ1-1, the full variable domain is EAGVVQSPRYKIIEKKQPVAFWCNPISGHNTLYWYLQNLGQGPELLIRYENEEAVDDSQLPKDRFSAERLKGVDSTLKIQPAELGDSAVYLCASSNRGAEAFFGQGTRLTVV.

V usage is TRBV19 and J usage is TRBJ1-4; 9 nucleotides align to TRBD1. The CDR3 has 15 amino acids. The J segment lost 5 bases and the V segment lost 5 bases, leaving 6 bases of the junction unmatched. Looked up from germline, CDR1 is LNHDA and CDR2 is SQIVND (reference sequence). CDR3 sequence: CASSPRDRENEKLFF. CDR3 coding DNA: TGTGCCAGTAGTCCCAGGGACAGGGAAAATGAAAAACTGTTTTTT.

The chain joins TRBV6-5 to TRBJ2-4; TRBD1 is a possible D gene (8 bases). Germline lookup yields CDR1 MNHEY and CDR2 SVGAGI. Trimming shortened V by 6 bases and J by 5 bases, and 14 bases separated the two germline ends. This CDR3 has 14 amino acids. The CDR3 nucleotides are TGTGCCAGCAGACAGGGGGGGTGGCAAAACATTCAGTACTTC. It is translated as CASRQGGWQNIQYF.

The chain employs TRBV10-1 and TRBJ2-3; no reliable D call. Trimming left V 7 bases short and J 3 bases short, with 32 bases between. This CDR3 comprises 20 residues. Per the germline V gene, CDR1 is WNHNN and CDR2 is SYGVQD (reference sequence). In DNA, the CDR3 is TGCGCCAGCATCTCCCCGTCCCGGGCCGAAAATTTAGTGATAACAGATACGCAGTATTTT. It is translated as CASISPSRAENLVITDTQYF.

The chain couples TRBV28 to TRBJ1-5, with 8 bases identical to TRBD1. Germline trimming cut 1 base from V and 11 bases from J; bases unmatched to any gene: 13. The CDR3 contains 16 residues. Germline V gives CDR1 MDHEN, CDR2 SYDVKM. The CDR3 reads CASSLSGQVPQGSQHF. In DNA, the CDR3 is TGTGCCAGCAGTTTATCGGGACAGGTCCCCCAGGGGTCCCAGCATTTT.

The chain combines TRBV28 with TRBJ2-1, with 9 bases matching TRBD2. V trimming: 2 bases; J trimming: 14 bases; junction bases outside the gene matches: 4. The germline CDR1 and CDR2 sequences are MDHEN and SYDVKM. CDR3 length equals 12 residues. CDR3 loop: CASSLLAGNKFF. The CDR3 DNA is TGTGCCAGCAGTTTACTAGCGGGAAACAAGTTCTTC. Together with reference TRBV28 and TRBJ2-1, the CDR3 gives the full variable domain: DVKVTQSSRYLVKRTGEKVFLECVQDMDHENMFWYRQDPGLGLRLIYFSYDVKMKEKGDIPEGYSVSREKKERFSLILESASTNQTSMYLCASSLLAGNKFFGPGTRLTVL.

The chain recombines TRBV7-2 with TRBJ2-7, with D unresolved. The germline V gene encodes CDR1 SGHTA and CDR2 FQGNSA. V lost 1 base, J lost 7 bases, and 14 bases lay in between. The CDR3 consists of 14 residues. CDR3 DNA sequence: TGTGCCAGCAGCTTAGAATTAGGCCTGGGGGAGCAGTACTTC. This sequence encodes CASSLELGLGEQYF.

The chain has TRBV5-1 and TRBJ2-1, with D unclear. Trimming stripped 4 bases from V and 0 bases from J, with 14 bases between. Germline CDR1 SGHRS, CDR2 YFSETQ. The CDR3 is made up of 16 amino acids. The CDR3, as DNA: TGCGCCAGCAGCGCAGCAAGTCCCTCCTCCTACAATGAGCAGTTCTTC. Translation gives CASSAASPSSYNEQFF.

A single count supports this clone. CDR3 sequence: CASSYTPGWEDEQYF. The CDR3 DNA reads TGTGCCAGCAGTTACACACCGGGGTGGGAAGACGAGCAGTACTTC. The rearrangement uses TRBV6-6 and TRBJ2-7; TRBD2 might be the D (5 bases). Trimming pared 2 bases from V and 5 bases from J, leaving 16 bases between. The CDR3 is made up of 15 amino acids. Germline CDR1 MNHNY, CDR2 SVGAGI (reference sequence).